What follows are 10 T cell receptor beta chains derived from one specimen sequenced in a study of blood T cell repertoires in COVID-19. Clones were read by immunoSEQ multiplex PCR, and TCRdb kept only the in-frame ones, dropping some. The table includes 150,000 to 200,000 clones, roughly 90% detected once. Source material: peripheral blood. The receptor set was obtained from a man aged 25 to 45 with COVID-19, enrolled during active disease.

V is TRBV9 and J is TRBJ1-2; tentatively, D is TRBD1 (6 bases). Trimming took 0 bases from V and 7 from J, leaving 10 bases between them. The CDR3 sequence is 13 residues long. CDR1 and CDR2 from the germline V gene are SGDLS and YYNGEE. In nucleotides, the CDR3 is TGTGCCAGCAGCGTAGCCCAGGGGTTTGGCTACACCTTC. Protein product: CASSVAQGFGYTF.

This chain joins TRBV5-1 and TRBJ1-4; 10 bases are a match to TRBD1. Germline trimming cut 3 bases from V and 5 bases from J; bases unmatched to any gene: 4. Germline CDR1 SGHRS, CDR2 YFSETQ. This CDR3 has 15 residues. The CDR3 spells CASSSRGQGNEKLFF. In DNA, the CDR3 is TGCGCCAGCAGCTCGAGGGGACAGGGGAATGAAAAACTGTTTTTT.

This clone was detected once. The chain recombines TRBV3-1 (or the pseudogene TRBV3-2) with TRBJ2-1; TRBD2 matches at 9 bases. Per germline, CDR1 LGHDT and CDR2 YNNKEL (reference sequence). The CDR3 runs 15 residues. After removal of 3 bases from V and 5 bases from J, the junction contained 5 bases not matched to a gene. The CDR3 nucleotides read TGTGCCAGCAGCCACCGACTAGCGGTCAACAATGAGCAGTTCTTC. It is translated as CASSHRLAVNNEQFF.

This clone appeared a single time. The chain joins TRBV11-2 to TRBJ1-1; D is uncertain. The CDR3 spans 14 residues. Germline V gene sequence: CDR1 SGHAT, CDR2 FQNNGV. Between the trimmed V and J ends, which lost 1 base and 4 bases, there was a span of 10 bases. Written as DNA, the CDR3 is TGTGCCAGCAGCTTAGGGGCCCGGATCACTGAAGCTTTCTTT. Amino acids: CASSLGARITEAFF.

This clone appeared a few times. This chain uses TRBV7-2 with TRBJ1-1, with D possibly matching TRBD1 (5 bases). The length of the CDR3 is 15 residues. Germline loops: CDR1 SGHTA, CDR2 FQGNSA. V shed 3 bases and J shed 1 base, with 12 bases lying between them. Here the CDR3 DNA reads TGTGCCAGCAGCTTGAGGGACTCGGGGAACACTGAAGCTTTCTTT. It specifies CASSLRDSGNTEAFF.

The chain combines TRBV7-2 with TRBJ2-1, with 14 bases fitting TRBD2. CDR3 size: 16 residues. V lost 1 base, J lost 4 bases, and 0 bases stayed unmatched. Germline V lookup: CDR1 SGHTA, CDR2 FQGNSA. CDR3 sequence: CASSLGTSGGYNEQFF. Here the CDR3 DNA reads TGTGCCAGCAGCTTAGGGACTAGCGGGGGGTACAATGAGCAGTTCTTC.

This chain uses TRBV28 with TRBJ2-5, with a weak D call TRBD1 (5 bases). Germline V gives CDR1 MDHEN, CDR2 SYDVKM. The V end lost 3 bases, the J end lost 5 bases, and 13 bases lay between the germline ends. CDR3 size: 14 residues. The CDR3 spells CASSLVRVGETQYF. The CDR3 DNA is TGTGCCAGCAGTTTGGTCAGGGTGGGGGAGACCCAGTACTTC.

The V gene is TRBV29-1, the J gene TRBJ2-1; tentatively, D is TRBD2 (6 bases). The germline V gene encodes CDR1 SQVTM and CDR2 ANQGSEA. V lost 7 bases to trimming and J lost 10 bases, with 20 bases between them. This CDR3 spans 13 amino acids. The DNA for the CDR3 is TGCAGCGCCGAGGGAGGTCTAGTGGACGAGCAGTTCTTC. Its protein is CSAEGGLVDEQFF.

The chain links TRBV4-1 to TRBJ2-1; 8 bases line up with TRBD2. The V gene end was trimmed by 1 base and the J gene end by 4 bases; junction bases not matched to a gene: 6. Germline V gene data show CDR1 as MGHRA and CDR2 as YSYEKL. This CDR3 contains 16 residues. CDR3 amino acids: CASSQVTTSGYNEQFF. In DNA form, the CDR3 reads TGCGCCAGCAGCCAAGTAACCACTAGCGGATACAATGAGCAGTTCTTC.

The chain employs TRBV10-3 and TRBJ1-2; 7 bases are a match to TRBD1. V was clipped by 0 bases and J by 4 bases; unmatched bases: 2. In germline, CDR1 is ENHRY, CDR2 SYGVKD. The length of the CDR3 is 14 residues. The CDR3 bases are TGTGCCATCAGTGAGTCGCAGGGGGGCTATGGCTACACCTTC. It encodes CAISESQGGYGYTF.